These T cell receptor beta chains were read from a single sample in a study of shared clonotypes between healthy human individuals. Sequencing was performed with immunoSEQ multiplex PCR; in TCRdb, only in-frame clones are kept and a portion is missing. The table lists nearly 2 million clones, about 94% of them singletons. The sample comprised naive CD8+ T cells sorted from blood. Receptors originate from a man in his late teens or twenties in good health. Both conserved end residues are part of each CDR3. D genes are given only for firm matches. Some rows have no size entry. The others give once, few or many, or a class for an expanded clone.

clone_size d_call j_call v_call cdr3_nt cdr3_aa
NA NA TRBJ2-5 TRBV6-5 TGTGCCAGCAGAGGGGGAGTCGGAGAGACCCAGTACTTC CASRGGVGETQYF
NA NA TRBJ1-1 TRBV4-3 TGCGCCAGCAGCCGCACACGGGGCACTGAAGCTTTCTTT CASSRTRGTEAFF
NA NA TRBJ1-1 TRBV7-9 TGTGCCAGCAGCTTAGTCCCGGACAGTGCGAGCACTGAAGCTTTCTTT CASSLVPDSASTEAFF
NA NA TRBJ2-7 TRBV9 TGTGCCAGCAGCCCAGGACGAAACTACGAGCAGTACTTC CASSPGRNYEQYF
NA NA TRBJ1-4 TRBV5-6 TGTGCCAGCAGCTTGTCCGGGTACGATGAAAAACTGTTTTTT CASSLSGYDEKLFF
NA NA TRBJ1-6 TRBV5-6 TGTGCCAGCAGCTTCTCAGGGAGTAATTCACCCCTCCACTTT CASSFSGSNSPLHF
few NA TRBJ1-6 TRBV5-6 TGTGCCAGCAGCTTGAGTTGGGCAAAACCACCCCTCCACTTT CASSLSWAKPPLHF
NA NA TRBJ1-4 TRBV21-1 TGTGCCAGCAACCCGACAGCAGTGGGTGCAACTAATGAAAAACTGTTTTTT CASNPTAVGATNEKLFF
NA TRBD1 TRBJ1-2 TRBV30 TGTGCCTGGAGTTATTCGGGACAGGGGATCTATGGCTACACCTTC CAWSYSGQGIYGYTF
NA NA TRBJ1-4 TRBV27 TGTGCCAGCAGTTTATCGTTGGGGGGGGTTGAAAAACTGTTTTTT CASSLSLGGVEKLFF
NA NA TRBJ2-1 TRBV5-1 TGCGCCAGCAGCTTTACTAGATACGTGACCTACAATGAGCAGTTCTTC CASSFTRYVTYNEQFF
NA NA TRBJ2-7 TRBV19 TGTGCCAGTAGTATCCGGGACGGATCCTACGAGCAGTACTTC CASSIRDGSYEQYF
once NA TRBJ2-5 TRBV25-1 TGTGCCAGCAGTGAATACGAGGAGACAGGCATCCTCCAAGAGACCCAGTACTTC CASSEYEETGILQETQYF
NA NA TRBJ1-5 TRBV27 TGTGCCAGCAGGATGGCAGGGGGCAATCAGCCCCAGCATTTT CASRMAGGNQPQHF
NA TRBD1 TRBJ2-7 TRBV19 TGTGCCAGCCCTCCTCGACAGGGGCTGTGCGAGCAGTACTTC CASPPRQGLCEQYF
NA NA TRBJ2-1 TRBV6-5 TGTGCCAGCAGTTACTCGATGGGGCCATTTCGAAATGAGCAGTTCTTC CASSYSMGPFRNEQFF
NA NA TRBJ1-1 TRBV30 TGTGCCTGGAGTGTCGGGGCCTGGGGTGAAGCTTTCTTT CAWSVGAWGEAFF
NA TRBD2 TRBJ2-3 TRBV27 TGTGCCAGCAGTCTCCAGACTAGCGGGGGGCCTGGCACAGATACGCAGTATTTT CASSLQTSGGPGTDTQYF